These T cell receptor beta chains were read from a single sample in a study of blood T cells in healthy people across ages. TCRdb re-derived calls from the 5' RACE reads in MiXCR, one entry per CDR3 protein. The data show around 1.5 million distinct CDR3 sequences, with almost 60% seen just once and 6.7% held by the top ten. Specimen: blood. The source is a man aged 18 to 30 in good health. Each CDR3 is given with its conserved first and last residue. D genes are given only for firm matches. Some rows have no size entry. The others give once, few or many, or a class for an expanded clone.

cdr3_nt cdr3_aa j_call v_call cdr3_length d_call clone_size
- CASSFGAGSPLHF TRBJ1-6 TRBV27 13 - once
TGCGGCGTTGTCGGCAGGGACTACGAGCAGTACTTC CGVVGRDYEQYF TRBJ2-7 TRBV29-1 12 - -
TGTGCCAGCAGCTCACAGGGGGCGACGGATGAGCAGTTCTTC CASSSQGATDEQFF TRBJ2-1 TRBV5-5 14 TRBD1 -
TGTGCCAGCAGCCAAGGACTAGCGGGGATAGTGGATACGCAGTATTTT CASSQGLAGIVDTQYF TRBJ2-3 TRBV4-2 16 TRBD2 -
TGTGCCAGCAGCCAAGATCGGCGAGCGGCTGGGGCCAACGTCCTGACTTTC CASSQDRRAAGANVLTF TRBJ2-6 TRBV4-2 17 - -
TGCGCCAGCAGCCAACCCCTAGCGGGAGGGCGAGGCAATGAGCAGTTCTTC CASSQPLAGGRGNEQFF TRBJ2-1 TRBV4-1 17 TRBD2 -
TGCAGTGCTCCCATTCATATGGACACTGAAGCTTTCTTT CSAPIHMDTEAFF TRBJ1-1 TRBV20-1 13 - few
TGTGCCAGCTCACCCCAAAGGGTTGGTAATAGCAATCAGCCCCAGCATTTT CASSPQRVGNSNQPQHF TRBJ1-5 TRBV18 17 - -
TGCGCCAGCAGCTTACCCGAATTCGGGGGACAGAGGAACGCTGGGGCCAACGTCCTGACTTTC CASSLPEFGGQRNAGANVLTF TRBJ2-6 TRBV5-1 21 - once
TGTGCCAGCAGTGGGTTAACCCCCCCCTACGAGCAGTACTTC CASSGLTPPYEQYF TRBJ2-7 TRBV7-9 14 - -
TGCAGCGTTGACGGACACGCGGGTGGCTACACCTTC CSVDGHAGGYTF TRBJ1-2 TRBV29-1 12 - -
TGCAGTGCTAGCGGGCCGGGGGCCTCCTACGAGCAGTACTTC CSASGPGASYEQYF TRBJ2-7 TRBV20-1 14 - few
TGTGCCAGCAGCTTAGCTGTAGCGGGGGGCCCCTCCTACGAGCAGTACTTC CASSLAVAGGPSYEQYF TRBJ2-7 TRBV7-2 17 TRBD2 few
TGTGCCAGCAGTCTGCCGGGACTACGGGCCAATAATGAGCAGTTCTTC CASSLPGLRANNEQFF TRBJ2-1 TRBV5-8 16 TRBD2 once
TGCGCCAGCAGCCAAAGCGGTCCGCGGTCTAGCACAGATACGCAGTATTTT CASSQSGPRSSTDTQYF TRBJ2-3 TRBV4-1 17 - -
TGCAGTGCTAGAGTATCACAGGGCTATTCACCCCTCCACTTT CSARVSQGYSPLHF TRBJ1-6 TRBV20-1 14 - many
TGTGCCAGCTTCGACAGGGTTGACACTGAAGCTTTCTTT CASFDRVDTEAFF TRBJ1-1 TRBV7-9 13 TRBD1 -
TGTGCCAGCAGCGTAGAGGTCGGCTATGGCTACACCTTC CASSVEVGYGYTF TRBJ1-2 TRBV9 13 - -
TGCGCCAGCAGCCAAGATTACCGCGGAGGGATCGGAAACACCATATATTTT CASSQDYRGGIGNTIYF TRBJ1-3 TRBV4-3 17 - -
TGCGCCAGCAGCCAACTCCTTTTCTCCTACGAGCAGTACTTC CASSQLLFSYEQYF TRBJ2-7 TRBV4-1 14 - -
TGTGCCAGCAGCGTCAGCGGGAGGAACAATGAGCAGTTCTTC CASSVSGRNNEQFF TRBJ2-1 TRBV7-2 14 TRBD2 once
TGTGCCAGCAGTCCCGGAACCGAGGGACGGACCTACGAGCAGTACTTC CASSPGTEGRTYEQYF TRBJ2-7 TRBV28 16 - -
TGTGCCAGCAGCCAAACTAGTTGCGGGCAGTTCTTC CASSQTSCGQFF TRBJ2-1 TRBV14 12 - few
TGTGCCAGCAGCCCCGGACAGGCCAATGGCTACACCTTC CASSPGQANGYTF TRBJ1-2 TRBV6-2/TRBV6-3 13 TRBD1 -
TGTGCCAGCAGTTCTATAGCGGGAGTAGGCGATGAGCAGTTCTTC CASSSIAGVGDEQFF TRBJ2-1 TRBV2 15 TRBD2 -
TGTGCCAGCACCGCCGGAATCGGCGTTGAAGCTTTCTTT CASTAGIGVEAFF TRBJ1-1 TRBV6-2/TRBV6-3 13 - -
TGTGCCAGCAGTGAACCCCGTTCGGGTGAGGGCGCAGGCTCCTACAATGAGCAGTTCTTC CASSEPRSGEGAGSYNEQFF TRBJ2-1 TRBV2 20 - few
TGTGCCAGCAGTCCCGGGACAGGGCCTTTGGCAGAGACCCAGTACTTC CASSPGTGPLAETQYF TRBJ2-5 TRBV27 16 TRBD1 -
TGCAGTGCTAGTGTAAGCGGGAACTCCTACAATGAGCAGTACTTC CSASVSGNSYNEQYF TRBJ2-7 TRBV20-1 15 TRBD2 once